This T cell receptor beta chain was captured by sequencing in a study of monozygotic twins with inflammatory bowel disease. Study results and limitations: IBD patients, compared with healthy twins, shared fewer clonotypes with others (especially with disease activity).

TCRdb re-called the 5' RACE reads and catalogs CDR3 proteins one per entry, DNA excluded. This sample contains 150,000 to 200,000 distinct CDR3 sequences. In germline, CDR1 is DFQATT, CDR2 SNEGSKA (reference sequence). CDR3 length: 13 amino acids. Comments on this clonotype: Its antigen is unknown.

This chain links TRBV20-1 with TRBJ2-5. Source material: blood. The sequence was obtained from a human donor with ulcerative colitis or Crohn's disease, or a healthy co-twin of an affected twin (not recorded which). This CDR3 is CSARVLAKETQYF.